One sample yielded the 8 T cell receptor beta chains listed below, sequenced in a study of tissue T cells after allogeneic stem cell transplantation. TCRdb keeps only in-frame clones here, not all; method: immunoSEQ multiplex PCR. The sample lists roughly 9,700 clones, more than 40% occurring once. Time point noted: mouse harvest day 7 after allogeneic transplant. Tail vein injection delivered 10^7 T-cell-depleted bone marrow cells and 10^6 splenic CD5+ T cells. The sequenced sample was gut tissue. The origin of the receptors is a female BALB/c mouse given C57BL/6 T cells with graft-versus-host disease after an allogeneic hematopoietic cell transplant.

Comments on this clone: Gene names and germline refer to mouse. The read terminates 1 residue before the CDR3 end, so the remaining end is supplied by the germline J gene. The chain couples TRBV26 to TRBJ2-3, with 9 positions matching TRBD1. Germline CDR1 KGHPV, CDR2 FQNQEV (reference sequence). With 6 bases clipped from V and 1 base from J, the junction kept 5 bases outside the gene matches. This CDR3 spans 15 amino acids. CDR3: CASRPGQGGAETLYF. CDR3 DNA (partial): TGTGCCAGCAGACCGGGACAGGGTGGTGCAGAAACGCTGTAT. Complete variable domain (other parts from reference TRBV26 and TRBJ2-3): NSKVIQTPRYLVKGQGQKAKMRCIPEKGHPVVFWYQQNKNNEFKFLINFQNQEVLQQIDMTEKRFSAECPSNSPCSLEIQSSEAGDSALYLCASRPGQGGAETLYFGSGTRLTVL.

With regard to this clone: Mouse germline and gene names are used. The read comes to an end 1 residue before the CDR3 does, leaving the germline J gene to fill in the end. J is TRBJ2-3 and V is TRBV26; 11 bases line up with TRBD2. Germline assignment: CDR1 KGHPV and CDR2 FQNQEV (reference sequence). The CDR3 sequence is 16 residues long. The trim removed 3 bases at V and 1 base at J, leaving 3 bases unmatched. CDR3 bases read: TGTGCCAGCAGTCTTCACTGGGGGGGCCGTGCAGAAACGCTGTAT. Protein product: CASSLHWGGRAETLY. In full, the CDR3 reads CASSLHWGGRAETLYF.

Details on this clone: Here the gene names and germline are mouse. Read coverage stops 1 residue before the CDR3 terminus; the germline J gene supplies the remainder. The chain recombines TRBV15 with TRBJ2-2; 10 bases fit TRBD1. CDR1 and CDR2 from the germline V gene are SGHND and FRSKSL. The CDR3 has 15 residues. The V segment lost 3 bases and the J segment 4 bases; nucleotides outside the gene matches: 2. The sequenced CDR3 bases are TGTGCCAGCAGTTTGACAGGGGGCGGCACCGGGCAGCTCTAC. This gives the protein CASSLTGGGTGQLY. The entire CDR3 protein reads CASSLTGGGTGQLYF. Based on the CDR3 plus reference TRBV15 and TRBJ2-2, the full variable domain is DAGVTQTPRHEVAEKGQTIILKCEPVSGHNDLFWYRQTKIQGLELLSYFRSKSLMEDGGAFKDRFKAEMLNSSFSTLKIQPTEPKDSAVYLCASSLTGGGTGQLYFGEGSKLTVL.

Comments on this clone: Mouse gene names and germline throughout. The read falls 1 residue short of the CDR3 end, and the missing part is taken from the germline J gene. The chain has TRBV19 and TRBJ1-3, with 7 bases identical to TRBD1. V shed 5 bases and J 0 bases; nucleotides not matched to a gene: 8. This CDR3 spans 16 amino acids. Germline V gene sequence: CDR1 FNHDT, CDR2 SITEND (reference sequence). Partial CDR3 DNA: TGTGCCAGCAGCCTCCGGGACAGCCGTTCTGGAAATACGCTCTAT. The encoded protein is CASSLRDSRSGNTLY. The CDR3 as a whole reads CASSLRDSRSGNTLYF. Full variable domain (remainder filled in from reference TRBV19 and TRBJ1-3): GGIITQTPKFLIGQEGQKLTLKCQQNFNHDTMYWYRQDSGKGLRLIYYSITENDLQKGDLSEGYDASREKKSSFSLTVTSAQKNEMAVFLCASSLRDSRSGNTLYFGEGSRLIVV.

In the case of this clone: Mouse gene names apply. The sequenced CDR3 bases are TGTGCCAGCAGTGACTGGGGGGGTAAAGACACCCAGTAC. Residues: CASSDWGGKDTQY. The full CDR3 sequence reads CASSDWGGKDTQYF. The J gene is TRBJ2-5, the V gene TRBV13-3, with TRBD2 identical over 9 bases. The observed sequence ends 1 residue before the CDR3 terminus, with the missing tail filled in from the germline J gene. This CDR3 has 14 residues. V shed 2 bases and J 4 bases; nucleotides not matched to a gene: 2. Germline assignment: CDR1 NNHDY and CDR2 SYVADS.

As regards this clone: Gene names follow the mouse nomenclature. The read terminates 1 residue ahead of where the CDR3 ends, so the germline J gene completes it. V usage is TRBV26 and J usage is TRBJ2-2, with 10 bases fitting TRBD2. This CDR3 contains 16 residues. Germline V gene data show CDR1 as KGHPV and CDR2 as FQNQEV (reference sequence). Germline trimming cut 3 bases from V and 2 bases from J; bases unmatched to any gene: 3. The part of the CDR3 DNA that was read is TGTGCCAGCAGTCTTGGACTGGGGGACAACACCGGGCAGCTCTAC. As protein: CASSLGLGDNTGQLY. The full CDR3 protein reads CASSLGLGDNTGQLYF.

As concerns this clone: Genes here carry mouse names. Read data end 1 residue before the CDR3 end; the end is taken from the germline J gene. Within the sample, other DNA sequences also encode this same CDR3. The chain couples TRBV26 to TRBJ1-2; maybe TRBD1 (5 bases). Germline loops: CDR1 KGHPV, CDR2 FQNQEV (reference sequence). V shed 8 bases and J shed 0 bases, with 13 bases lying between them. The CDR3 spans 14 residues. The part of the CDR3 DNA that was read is TGTGCCAGCTCCCGCCAGGGAGCAAACTCCGACTACACC. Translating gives CASSRQGANSDYT. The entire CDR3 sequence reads CASSRQGANSDYTF.

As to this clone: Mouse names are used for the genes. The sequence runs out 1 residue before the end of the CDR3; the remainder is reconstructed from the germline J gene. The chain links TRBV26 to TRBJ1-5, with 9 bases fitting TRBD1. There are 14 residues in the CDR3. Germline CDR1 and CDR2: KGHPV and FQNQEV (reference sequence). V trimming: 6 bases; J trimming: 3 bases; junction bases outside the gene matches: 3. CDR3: CASSRDRANQAPLF. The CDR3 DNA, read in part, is TGTGCCAGCAGCCGGGACAGGGCCAACCAGGCTCCGCTT. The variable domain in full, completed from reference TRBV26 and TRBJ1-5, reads NSKVIQTPRYLVKGQGQKAKMRCIPEKGHPVVFWYQQNKNNEFKFLINFQNQEVLQQIDMTEKRFSAECPSNSPCSLEIQSSEAGDSALYLCASSRDRANQAPLFGEGTRLSVL.